The 16 T cell receptor beta chains below come from one sample, sequenced in a study of blood T cells in healthy people across ages. The authors ran a second PCR of roughly 6 to 12 cycles using a sample-barcoded 5' primer and a J-beta primer mix. MiXCR was run by TCRdb on the 5' RACE reads, yielding one entry per CDR3 protein. This table has 1.5 million to 2 million distinct CDR3 sequences, about 28% appearing once. The sequenced sample was blood. The receptors come from a woman aged 25 to 39 in good health.

This sequence joins TRBV7-8 and TRBJ1-2; D is possibly TRBD1 (5 bases). This CDR3 spans 15 amino acids. CDR1 is SGHVS and CDR2 is FQNEAQ in the germline V gene. The V and J ends lost 0 bases and 7 bases respectively, with 15 bases between them. The CDR3 sequence is CASSLARDSFAGYTF. CDR3 coding DNA: TGTGCCAGCAGCTTAGCGCGCGACAGCTTCGCTGGCTACACCTTC.

The CDR3 region has the DNA TGCAGTGCCTTTCGAGGTTTCGAGACCCAGTACTTC. Encoded protein: CSAFRGFETQYF. V and J are TRBV20-1 and TRBJ2-7; D is ambiguous. With the DNA end fitting TRBJ2-5 better, the J assignment may be wrong. This CDR3 spans 12 amino acids. CDR1 is DFQATT and CDR2 is SNEGSKA in the germline V gene (reference sequence).

The chain employs TRBV6-5 and TRBJ1-2; possible D gene TRBD1, 5 bases. There are 16 residues in the CDR3. CDR1 MNHEY and CDR2 SVGAGI come from the germline V gene. V was pared by 0 bases and J by 4 bases, with 15 bases between. As DNA, the CDR3 is TGTGCCAGCAGTTACTCGATCGGGACGGGAAGCTATGGCTACACCTTC. The encoded protein is CASSYSIGTGSYGYTF.

The chain joins TRBV10-3 to TRBJ2-3; 12 nucleotides match TRBD2. CDR1 and CDR2 (germline): ENHRY, SYGVKD. V lost 10 bases to trimming and J lost 2 bases; unmatched junction nucleotides: 10. CDR3 length: 16 amino acids. The CDR3 protein is CATSSGTSGFTDTQYF. In nucleotides, the CDR3 is TGTGCCACCTCGTCCGGGACTAGCGGGTTCACAGATACGCAGTATTTT.

This chain links TRBV18 with TRBJ1-1, with D perhaps TRBD1 (6 bases). V was clipped by 2 bases and J by 5 bases, with 9 bases between them. The CDR3 consists of 13 residues. The V gene's germline CDR1 is KGHSH and CDR2 LQKENI. The CDR3 reads CASSPGDKTEAFF. DNA of the CDR3: TGTGCCAGCTCACCAGGGGACAAAACTGAAGCTTTCTTT.

This clonotype came up a few times. The chain is built from TRBV20-1 and TRBJ2-1, with 11 bases fitting TRBD1. This CDR3 contains 13 residues. Germline assignment: CDR1 DFQATT and CDR2 SNEGSKA (reference sequence). Trimming cost V 5 bases and J 7 bases; bases outside gene matches: 4. In nucleotides, the CDR3 is TGCAGTGCTGGGACAGGGGGGAGGAATGAGCAGTTCTTC. Its translation is CSAGTGGRNEQFF.

In this sample, this clonotype turned up a few times. J is TRBJ2-5 and V is TRBV6-6; 11 bases line up with TRBD2. CDR3 size: 16 residues. The V gene's germline CDR1 is MNHNY and CDR2 SVGAGI (reference sequence). With 2 bases clipped from V and 5 bases from J, the junction kept 7 bases outside the gene matches. The CDR3 sequence: CASSYGLAGGGETQYF. CDR3 nucleotides: TGTGCCAGCAGTTACGGGCTAGCGGGGGGAGGTGAGACCCAGTACTTC.

This clonotype occurred many times. Sequence at one end of the junction differs from germline and may be a read error. This chain links TRBV5-1 with TRBJ1-2; 10 positions agree with TRBD1. The CDR3 runs 13 residues. Germline V gene data show CDR1 as SGHRS and CDR2 as YFSETQ. The CDR3 coding sequence is TGTGCCAGCAGCAGCGACAGGGGGCTTGGCTACACCTTC. Translated, it gives CASSSDRGLGYTF.

CDR3 loop: CASTPGQSYGYTF. The CDR3 coding sequence is TGTGCCAGCACCCCCGGACAGAGCTATGGCTACACCTTC. The chain carries TRBV9 and TRBJ1-2, with TRBD1 as a possible D gene (6 bases). The germline gives CDR1 SGDLS, CDR2 YYNGEE. The CDR3 length is 13 residues. Trimming pared 6 bases from V and 4 bases from J, leaving 13 bases between.

This clonotype has a count of ten or more. The CDR3: CASSLRGGRDKNIQYF. Written as DNA, the CDR3 is TGTGCCAGCAGCTTAAGGGGCGGGAGAGACAAAAACATTCAGTACTTC. The J gene is TRBJ2-4, the V gene TRBV13; 7 bases line up with TRBD2. CDR1 PRHDT and CDR2 FYEKMQ come from the germline V gene (reference sequence). This CDR3 is built from 16 residues. J lost 3 bases, V lost 2 bases, and 7 bases had no gene match.

The chain has TRBV6-5 and TRBJ2-1; D is unclear. Trimming shortened V by 0 bases and J by 5 bases, and 5 bases separated the two germline ends. This CDR3 has 13 amino acids. The V gene's germline CDR1 is MNHEY and CDR2 SVGAGI. In DNA form, the CDR3 reads TGTGCCAGCAGTTACTCGTCCAACAATGAGCAGTTCTTC. As protein: CASSYSSNNEQFF.

V usage is TRBV15 and J usage is TRBJ2-1; 7 bases map to TRBD2. Germline V CDR1 and CDR2: LNHNV, YYDKDF (reference sequence). This CDR3 is 15 amino acids long. V gave up 5 bases and J gave up 1 base; unmatched junction bases: 5. The CDR3 loop reads CATSGGGWSYNEQFF. The CDR3 nucleotides are TGTGCCACCAGCGGGGGAGGGTGGTCCTACAATGAGCAGTTCTTC.

This chain joins TRBV28 and TRBJ2-5, with D perhaps given as TRBD1 or TRBD2 (5 bases each). In germline, CDR1 is MDHEN, CDR2 SYDVKM. The CDR3 extends over 15 amino acids. The V end lost 6 bases, the J end lost 5 bases, and 19 bases lay between the germline ends. This chain's CDR3 is CASSPGTPRGETQYF. In DNA, the CDR3 is TGTGCCAGCAGCCCCGGGACCCCCCGAGGGGAGACCCAGTACTTC.

In its sample, this clonotype was seen many times. The chain couples TRBV10-3 to TRBJ2-7; D could derive from TRBD1 or TRBD2 (5 bases each). The CDR3 is 15 amino acids. V was trimmed by 3 bases and J by 0 bases, leaving 12 bases between them. Per germline, CDR1 ENHRY and CDR2 SYGVKD. Here the CDR3 reads CAISDSGASSYEQYF. As DNA, the CDR3 is TGTGCCATCAGTGATTCCGGGGCGAGCTCCTACGAGCAGTACTTC.

The chain employs TRBV28 and TRBJ1-5; no definite D call. This CDR3 region has 15 residues. Germline CDR1 reads MDHEN; CDR2 reads SYDVKM. V was cut by 7 bases and J by 0 bases, with 13 bases left in between. The CDR3 sequence is CASTDAVYSNQPQHF. In DNA form, the CDR3 reads TGTGCCAGCACCGACGCGGTCTATAGCAATCAGCCCCAGCATTTT. The variable domain in full, completed from reference TRBV28 and TRBJ1-5, reads DVKVTQSSRYLVKRTGEKVFLECVQDMDHENMFWYRQDPGLGLRLIYFSYDVKMKEKGDIPEGYSVSREKKERFSLILESASTNQTSMYLCASTDAVYSNQPQHFGDGTRLSIL.

This clonotype was detected only a few times. The V call is TRBV29-1, the J call TRBJ2-1, with 7 bases lining up with TRBD2. CDR1 SQVTM and CDR2 ANQGSEA come from the germline V gene. V trimming: 7 bases; J trimming: 12 bases; junction bases outside the gene matches: 18. This CDR3 is built from 14 residues. The CDR3 bases are TGCAGCGCCAGCGGGGTGACCCCTGTAATGGCGCAGTTCTTC. Translated: CSASGVTPVMAQFF.